This TCR beta chain stems from a study of cytomegalovirus exposure and HLA in healthy donors. Overall study context: In an early release, HLA-typed donors contributed 90 million or so unique TCR sequences.

Regarding the study as a whole: The availability of immune exposure information extended only to CMV serostatus.

13 Jbeta primers and 60 Vbeta primers were used for the PCR. Produced via immunoSEQ multiplex PCR; TCRdb's table is partial and in-frame only. This sample has 120,000 or so clones, with 81% found just once. As concerns this clone: Its antigen remains unidentified.

All the people who gave samples were healthy bone marrow donors. The CDR3 length is 14 residues. Germline CDR1 reads MDHEN; CDR2 reads SYDVKM. V lost 11 bases and J lost 2; bases outside the gene matches: 12. This sequence joins TRBV28 and TRBJ2-7; 7 bases agree with TRBD2. This receptor was taken from a woman aged 40 to 55 in good health and CMV-seronegative. The sequenced sample was PBMCs. As DNA, the CDR3 is TGTGCCTCCACCCCGGCTAGCGGACCCTACGAGCAGTACTTC. This gives the protein CASTPASGPYEQYF.